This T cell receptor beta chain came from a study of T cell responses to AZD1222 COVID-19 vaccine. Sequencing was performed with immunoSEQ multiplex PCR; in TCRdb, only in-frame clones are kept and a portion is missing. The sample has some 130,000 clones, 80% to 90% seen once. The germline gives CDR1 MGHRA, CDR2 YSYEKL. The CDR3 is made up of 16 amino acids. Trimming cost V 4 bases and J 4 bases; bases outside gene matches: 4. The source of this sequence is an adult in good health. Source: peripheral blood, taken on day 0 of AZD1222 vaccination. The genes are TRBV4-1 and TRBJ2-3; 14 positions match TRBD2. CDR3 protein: CASSPGLAGAADTQYF. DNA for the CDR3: TGCGCCAGCAGCCCGGGACTAGCGGGAGCCGCAGATACGCAGTATTTT.